Sequencing of this T cell receptor (beta chain) was carried out in a study of blood T cell repertoires in COVID-19. CDR1 and CDR2 from the germline V gene are SGHDN and FVKESK. The trim removed 4 bases at V and 3 bases at J, leaving 3 bases unmatched. CDR3 size: 15 residues. The cohort comprised adults aged 18 to 89 years residing in about 25 US areas. Two negative PCRs, clearance, or symptom resolution were required of recovered Cohort 3 donors. Profiling relied on immunoSEQ multiplex PCR, and the TCRdb table lists in-frame clones only, not all of them. The table has some 300,000 clones, roughly 87% seen once.

Sequencing used PBMCs or T cells enriched from blood (not recorded which). The J gene is TRBJ2-1, the V gene TRBV14, with 10 bases matching TRBD2. The receptor was derived from a young woman who had recovered from COVID-19. The CDR3 nucleotides read TGTGCCAGCAGCCCATGGACTAGCGGCTACAATGAGCAGTTCTTC. Amino acid sequence: CASSPWTSGYNEQFF.